This entry features one T cell receptor beta chain sequence. Some clones are missing from TCRdb's copy, which holds only in-frame ones; the method was immunoSEQ multiplex PCR. The profile covers 250,000 to 300,000 clones, with roughly 85% appearing a single time and more than 4% taken by the ten largest. This sample stems from a study of blood T cell repertoires in COVID-19. CDR3 length: 17 amino acids. V lost 3 bases to trimming and J lost 0 bases; unmatched junction nucleotides: 5. CDR1 is SNHLY and CDR2 is FYNNEI in the germline V gene. This clonotype originated in a man aged 35-49 years who had been exposed to COVID-19. The chain joins TRBV2 to TRBJ2-6; TRBD1 aligns across 7 bases. Sequenced material: PBMCs or T cells enriched from blood (not recorded which). CDR3 nucleotides: TGTGCCAGCAGTGATGCAGGGGGAACCTCTGGGGCCAACGTCCTGACTTTC. Its protein product is CASSDAGGTSGANVLTF.